The entry that follows covers one T cell receptor (beta chain) sequence. It was with a sample-barcoded 5' primer and a J-beta primer mix that a second PCR of about 6 to 12 cycles was run. MiXCR, run by TCRdb on the 5' RACE reads, gives a single entry per CDR3 protein. In the table there are 1.5 million to 2 million distinct CDR3 sequences, 40% to 55% of which are singletons. These data are taken from a study of blood T cells in healthy people across ages. V lost 6 bases to trimming and J lost 2 bases, with 12 bases between them. The CDR3 covers 13 residues. Germline V gene lookup returns CDR1 SQVTM and CDR2 ANQGSEA.

Sequenced: blood. The rearrangement joins TRBV29-1 to TRBJ2-3, with D possibly matching TRBD2 (6 bases). The TCR was taken from a woman aged 40 to 49 in good health. The CDR3, as DNA: TGCAGCGTCACGGGACTGTACACAGATACGCAGTATTTT. Its protein product is CSVTGLYTDTQYF.